This T cell receptor (beta chain) originates from a study of blood T cell repertoires in COVID-19. Background on the study: The United States, Italy and Spain provided the acute and convalescent COVID-19 samples. Sources were T cells, B-cell-depleted T cells, or PBMCs; the material itself was cDNA or gDNA.

In the original processing: Estimates of nucleated cell counts were drawn from the amplification of reference gene primers. The protocol was immunoSEQ multiplex PCR, while the TCRdb copy is restricted to in-frame clones and leaves out a portion. V, J and clone size reflect that table, while D and trimming were determined from the DNA. This table has around 310,000 clones, 90% appearing once. The V gene's germline CDR1 is MGHDK and CDR2 SYGVNS. Trimming cost V 5 bases and J 2 bases; bases outside gene matches: 2. The CDR3 loop spans 14 amino acids. Seattle patient enrollment occurred during active infection, with longitudinal follow-up thereafter.

The chain uses TRBV25-1 and TRBJ2-7; 11 bases match TRBD2. The sequencing input was peripheral blood. The clonotype originates from a woman in her thirties or forties with COVID-19, enrolled during active disease. The CDR3 spells CASSQTSGTYEQYF. CDR3 in DNA: TGTGCCAGCAGTCAGACTAGCGGGACCTACGAGCAGTACTTC.